This T cell receptor beta chain came from a study of human T cells and chemical hapten exposure. Study-level information: Patients having alopecia areata, totalis or universalis were mostly female.

A remark on this clonotype: What it recognizes is unknown.

Study outcomes and limitations: Expanded TCRs made up significantly more big CDR3 similarity clusters than controls did.

This CDR3 contains 15 residues. Per germline, CDR1 SSHAT and CDR2 FNYEAQ (reference sequence). V was clipped by 5 bases and J by 0 bases; unmatched bases: 3. MiXCR was run by TCRdb on the RACE reads, yielding one entry per CDR3 protein. The table lists more than 150,000 distinct CDR3 sequences, 25% to 30% of them singletons. As to time point: pre-sensitization, week 0. Treatment indicated: therapeutic diphenylcyclopropenone sensitization with weekly scalp DPC. This chain links TRBV7-7 with TRBJ2-3, with TRBD2 matching 9 bases. The input for sequencing was whole blood, taken in connection with sensitization to the hapten diphenylcyclopropenone (DPC). The receptor comes from a woman in her 30s with alopecia areata. Some clones in this sample may be carry-over from other donors' samples. For the CDR3, the DNA is TGTGCCAGCAGCGCGGGACTAGCTAGCACAGATACGCAGTATTTT. Its translation is CASSAGLASTDTQYF.